This T cell receptor beta chain is drawn from a study of cytomegalovirus exposure and HLA in healthy donors. CDR1 is LNHNV and CDR2 is YYDKDF in the germline V gene (reference sequence). The CDR3 covers 11 residues. V lost 3 bases and J 12 bases, leaving 9 bases between the germline ends. The primer mix had 60 Vbeta and 13 Jbeta primers. Assay: immunoSEQ multiplex PCR; the TCRdb copy retains only in-frame clones and omits some. The sample has 170,000 or so clones, 79% seen once. With regard to this clone: Its matching antigen is unknown.

Study-wide results and caveats: Later on, analysis showed that most CMV-associated TCR beta chains appeared to be HLA-restricted. According to a later analysis, donors in an Asian-associated ancestry cluster reportedly had fewer N-insertions than the roughly 720-donor mean. Later analysis demonstrated an association between a missense DCLRE1C variant and TCR beta V- and J-gene trimming. When the data were analyzed later, several of the most significant clusters appeared to be linked to common viral pathogens.

The receptor comes from a woman aged 40 to 50 in good health and CMV-seronegative. Material: PBMCs. The chain uses TRBV15 and TRBJ2-4; perhaps TRBD2 as D (6 bases). CDR3 in DNA: TGTGCCACCAGCAGTGGAGGGCATCAGTACTTC. It yields the protein CATSSGGHQYF.